This T cell receptor beta chain stems from a study of T cell responses to AZD1222 COVID-19 vaccine. Findings of the study overall: Spike-spanning, vaccine-associated CD4 TCRs were dominant at 160-218 and 743-854.

As for this clone: Its antigen is currently unknown.

The protocol was immunoSEQ multiplex PCR, while the TCRdb copy is restricted to in-frame clones and leaves out a portion. The profile shows about 60,000 clones, about 74% of them singletons. The germline V gene encodes CDR1 LGHDT and CDR2 YNNKEL (reference sequence). This CDR3 comprises 15 residues. J was trimmed by 0 bases and V by 3 bases; bases with no gene match: 1. This TCR was recovered from an adult who received the AZD1222 COVID-19 vaccine. The chain is built from TRBV3-1 (or the pseudogene TRBV3-2) and TRBJ2-2, with TRBD1 matching over 7 bases. Here the sequenced sample was peripheral blood, taken 28 days after the second AZD1222 dose. The CDR3 DNA sequence: TGTGCCAGCAGCCATCAGGGGGCGAACACCGGGGAGCTGTTTTTT. This codes for CASSHQGANTGELFF.